Listed below are T cell receptor beta chains from one sample, sequenced in a study of cytomegalovirus exposure and HLA in healthy donors. This table comes from immunoSEQ multiplex PCR, and its TCRdb copy is limited to in-frame clones, with some not included. The data contain about 170,000 clones, roughly 77% of them singletons. Input material: PBMCs. The receptors here all came from a woman between 45 and 60 years old in good health and CMV-seropositive. The CDR3 runs from the conserved cysteine through the conserved F or W. A D gene is named only where the DNA matches it firmly. Some rows mark clone size as missing; the rest say once, few, many or name a class of expanded clone.

v_call: TRBV5-1; clone_size: .; d_call: .; j_call: TRBJ1-1; cdr3_aa: CASSLAPQGNTEAFF; cdr3_nt: TGCGCCAGCAGCTTGGCCCCACAGGGAAACACTGAAGCTTTCTTT
v_call: TRBV28; clone_size: .; d_call: TRBD2; j_call: TRBJ2-1; cdr3_aa: CASSFLIAGNEQFF; cdr3_nt: TGTGCCAGCAGTTTTCTTATAGCGGGCAATGAGCAGTTCTTC
v_call: TRBV28; clone_size: few; d_call: .; j_call: TRBJ1-2; cdr3_aa: CASTRGVNYGYTF; cdr3_nt: TGTGCCAGCACCCGGGGGGTTAACTATGGCTACACCTTC
v_call: TRBV18; clone_size: .; d_call: .; j_call: TRBJ1-2; cdr3_aa: CASSPQVADGYTF; cdr3_nt: TGTGCCAGCTCACCACAGGTAGCGGATGGCTACACCTTC
v_call: TRBV30; clone_size: .; d_call: .; j_call: TRBJ1-6; cdr3_aa: CAWKGGGGQRNSPLHF; cdr3_nt: TGTGCCTGGAAAGGGGGGGGAGGGCAAAGGAATTCACCCCTCCACTTT
v_call: TRBV6-1; clone_size: .; d_call: .; j_call: TRBJ1-2; cdr3_aa: CATRQNYGYTF; cdr3_nt: TGTGCCACCCGACAGAACTATGGCTACACCTTC
v_call: TRBV4-2; clone_size: once; d_call: .; j_call: TRBJ1-2; cdr3_aa: CASSQDRGYTF; cdr3_nt: TGTGCCAGCAGCCAAGATCGGGGCTACACCTTC
v_call: TRBV7-2; clone_size: .; d_call: TRBD1; j_call: TRBJ1-6; cdr3_aa: CASSPQGQDNSPLHF; cdr3_nt: TGTGCCAGCAGCCCTCAGGGACAGGATAATTCACCCCTCCACTTT
v_call: TRBV27; clone_size: .; d_call: .; j_call: TRBJ1-6; cdr3_aa: CASSLRREPLHF; cdr3_nt: TGTGCCAGCAGTTTGCGCAGGGAACCCCTCCACTTT
v_call: TRBV5-1; clone_size: .; d_call: .; j_call: TRBJ1-1; cdr3_aa: CASSPVGGRGTEAFF; cdr3_nt: TGCGCCAGCAGCCCGGTGGGGGGGCGAGGCACTGAAGCTTTCTTT
v_call: TRBV15; clone_size: few; d_call: .; j_call: TRBJ2-1; cdr3_aa: CATSEIYREQFF; cdr3_nt: TGTGCCACCAGCGAAATTTACAGGGAGCAGTTCTTC
v_call: TRBV5-6; clone_size: .; d_call: .; j_call: TRBJ2-1; cdr3_aa: CASSLPYTGTYNEQFF; cdr3_nt: TGTGCCAGCAGCTTGCCGTATACAGGGACCTACAATGAGCAGTTCTTC
v_call: TRBV21-1; clone_size: .; d_call: .; j_call: TRBJ2-3; cdr3_aa: CARERFVRQKWPIESITDTQYF; cdr3_nt: TGTGCCAGGGAGCGTTTCGTACGGCAGAAATGGCCAATAGAGAGCATCACAGATACGCAGTATTTT
v_call: TRBV6-1; clone_size: .; d_call: TRBD2; j_call: TRBJ2-7; cdr3_aa: CASWAGLVYYEQYF; cdr3_nt: TGTGCCAGCTGGGCGGGACTAGTATATTACGAGCAGTACTTC
v_call: TRBV4-1; clone_size: .; d_call: .; j_call: TRBJ1-5; cdr3_aa: CASSSRYSNQPQHF; cdr3_nt: TGCGCCAGCAGCTCACGGTATAGCAATCAGCCCCAGCATTTT
v_call: TRBV14; clone_size: .; d_call: .; j_call: TRBJ1-1; cdr3_aa: CASSGQQNTEAFF; cdr3_nt: TGTGCCAGCAGCGGACAGCAGAACACTGAAGCTTTCTTT
v_call: TRBV15; clone_size: .; d_call: TRBD2; j_call: TRBJ2-5; cdr3_aa: CATSRIPSAGGIETQYF; cdr3_nt: TGTGCCACCAGCAGAATCCCCTCGGCGGGAGGGATAGAGACCCAGTACTTC
v_call: TRBV11-3; clone_size: .; d_call: TRBD2; j_call: TRBJ2-1; cdr3_aa: CASSPRTSGGGNEQFF; cdr3_nt: TGTGCCAGCAGCCCTAGGACTAGCGGGGGGGGCAATGAGCAGTTCTTC
v_call: TRBV28; clone_size: .; d_call: TRBD1; j_call: TRBJ1-1; cdr3_aa: CASSTGTGASAEAFF; cdr3_nt: TGTGCCAGCAGTACCGGGACAGGGGCTTCCGCTGAAGCTTTCTTT
v_call: TRBV9; clone_size: .; d_call: TRBD1; j_call: TRBJ1-6; cdr3_aa: CASSGPGQNSPLHF; cdr3_nt: TGTGCCAGCAGCGGGCCGGGACAGAATTCACCCCTCCACTTT
v_call: TRBV7-2; clone_size: .; d_call: .; j_call: TRBJ2-3; cdr3_aa: CASSSTGRPDTQYF; cdr3_nt: TGTGCCAGCAGCTCGACAGGGAGGCCAGATACGCAGTATTTT
v_call: TRBV5-4; clone_size: .; d_call: TRBD1; j_call: TRBJ2-1; cdr3_aa: CASSWLGGTGRGNEQFF; cdr3_nt: TGTGCCAGCAGCTGGTTGGGCGGGACAGGGAGAGGCAATGAGCAGTTCTTC
v_call: TRBV6-1; clone_size: .; d_call: TRBD1; j_call: TRBJ1-4; cdr3_aa: CASSGQGRTNEKLFF; cdr3_nt: TGTGCCAGCAGCGGACAGGGCAGGACTAATGAAAAACTGTTTTTT
v_call: TRBV28; clone_size: .; d_call: .; j_call: TRBJ1-4; cdr3_aa: CASSLSGSTNKKLFF; cdr3_nt: TGTGCCAGCAGTTTATCGGGGTCAACTAATAAAAAACTGTTTTTT
v_call: TRBV28; clone_size: few; d_call: .; j_call: TRBJ1-4; cdr3_aa: CASIRPRGQSEKLFF; cdr3_nt: TGTGCCAGCATACGACCGAGAGGGCAGAGCGAAAAACTGTTTTTT
v_call: TRBV10-3; clone_size: .; d_call: TRBD1; j_call: TRBJ1-1; cdr3_aa: CAISPGVTGSGKTNTEAFF; cdr3_nt: TGTGCCATCAGTCCAGGTGTGACAGGGTCCGGTAAAACGAACACTGAAGCTTTCTTT
v_call: TRBV28; clone_size: .; d_call: TRBD1; j_call: TRBJ2-7; cdr3_aa: CASSLPPGQGASYEQYF; cdr3_nt: TGTGCCAGCAGTTTACCCCCCGGACAGGGGGCATCCTACGAGCAGTACTTC
v_call: TRBV10-3; clone_size: .; d_call: TRBD2; j_call: TRBJ2-7; cdr3_aa: CAISPPDLGGYEQYF; cdr3_nt: TGTGCCATCAGCCCTCCAGACTTGGGAGGGTACGAGCAGTACTTC
v_call: TRBV28; clone_size: .; d_call: TRBD2; j_call: TRBJ2-7; cdr3_aa: CASWARVAGEQYF; cdr3_nt: TGTGCCAGTTGGGCGAGGGTAGCGGGCGAGCAGTACTTC
v_call: TRBV7-8; clone_size: .; d_call: TRBD2; j_call: TRBJ2-7; cdr3_aa: CASSLLGGPGTYEQYF; cdr3_nt: TGTGCCAGCAGCTTATTGGGAGGGCCAGGGACCTACGAGCAGTACTTC
v_call: TRBV28; clone_size: .; d_call: TRBD1; j_call: TRBJ1-4; cdr3_aa: CASSPAGTGGEKLFF; cdr3_nt: TGTGCCAGCAGCCCAGCCGGGACAGGGGGTGAAAAACTGTTTTTT
v_call: TRBV19; clone_size: .; d_call: TRBD2; j_call: TRBJ2-7; cdr3_aa: CASKPAGLYEQYF; cdr3_nt: TGTGCCAGTAAACCAGCGGGGCTGTACGAGCAGTACTTC
v_call: TRBV7-2; clone_size: few; d_call: .; j_call: TRBJ2-1; cdr3_aa: CASSPGRAGNNEQFF; cdr3_nt: TGTGCCAGCAGCCCGGGACGAGCGGGCAACAATGAGCAGTTCTTC
v_call: TRBV5-4; clone_size: .; d_call: TRBD1; j_call: TRBJ1-1; cdr3_aa: CASSSGTANMNTEAFF; cdr3_nt: TGTGCCAGCAGCTCTGGGACAGCCAACATGAACACTGAAGCTTTCTTT
v_call: TRBV9; clone_size: .; d_call: TRBD1; j_call: TRBJ2-7; cdr3_aa: CASGTETYEQYF; cdr3_nt: TGTGCCTCCGGGACAGAGACCTACGAGCAGTACTTC
v_call: TRBV7-9; clone_size: few; d_call: .; j_call: TRBJ2-3; cdr3_aa: CASNLQGESTDTQYF; cdr3_nt: TGTGCCAGCAACTTACAGGGCGAGAGCACAGATACGCAGTATTTT
v_call: TRBV7-2; clone_size: .; d_call: TRBD1; j_call: TRBJ1-3; cdr3_aa: CASSLSSRGGNTIYF; cdr3_nt: TGTGCCAGCAGCTTAAGTTCCAGGGGGGGAAACACCATATATTTT
v_call: TRBV14; clone_size: .; d_call: .; j_call: TRBJ2-7; cdr3_aa: CASSQVSAFLGGEQYF; cdr3_nt: TGTGCCAGCAGCCAAGTTTCTGCCTTTCTCGGGGGCGAGCAGTACTTC
v_call: TRBV7-9; clone_size: .; d_call: .; j_call: TRBJ1-4; cdr3_aa: CSSSLEGGKLFF; cdr3_nt: TGTTCCAGCAGCTTAGAAGGAGGGAAACTGTTTTTT
v_call: TRBV7-6; clone_size: .; d_call: TRBD1; j_call: TRBJ2-7; cdr3_aa: CASSQKPGQGAYEQYF; cdr3_nt: TGTGCCAGCAGCCAAAAACCGGGACAGGGGGCTTACGAGCAGTACTTC
v_call: TRBV7-9; clone_size: .; d_call: TRBD1; j_call: TRBJ1-2; cdr3_aa: CSSSREGQGYGYTF; cdr3_nt: TGTTCCAGCAGCCGGGAGGGACAGGGCTATGGCTACACCTTC
v_call: TRBV7-2; clone_size: .; d_call: .; j_call: TRBJ1-1; cdr3_aa: CASRSQGVFSYLNTEAFF; cdr3_nt: TGTGCCAGCCGATCACAGGGTGTATTCAGTTATCTGAACACTGAAGCTTTCTTT
v_call: TRBV4-2; clone_size: once; d_call: .; j_call: TRBJ1-1; cdr3_aa: CASSQDRGNTEAFF; cdr3_nt: TGTGCCAGCAGCCAAGATCGGGGGAACACTGAAGCTTTCTTT
v_call: TRBV11-3; clone_size: .; d_call: TRBD1; j_call: TRBJ2-2; cdr3_aa: CASSPRQGITGELFF; cdr3_nt: TGTGCCAGCAGCCCACGACAGGGAATCACCGGGGAGCTGTTTTTT
v_call: TRBV19; clone_size: .; d_call: TRBD1; j_call: TRBJ1-4; cdr3_aa: CASSTTGATNEKLFF; cdr3_nt: TGTGCCAGTAGTACCACAGGGGCGACTAATGAAAAACTGTTTTTT
v_call: TRBV28; clone_size: .; d_call: TRBD2; j_call: TRBJ2-7; cdr3_aa: CASSGPGLAGEQYF; cdr3_nt: TGTGCCAGCAGTGGGCCGGGACTAGCGGGAGAGCAGTACTTC
v_call: TRBV4-3; clone_size: .; d_call: .; j_call: TRBJ1-4; cdr3_aa: CASSRDRGEKLFF; cdr3_nt: TGCGCCAGCAGTCGGGATAGAGGTGAAAAACTGTTTTTT
v_call: TRBV15; clone_size: few; d_call: TRBD1; j_call: TRBJ1-2; cdr3_aa: CATRAGTVGGYTF; cdr3_nt: TGTGCCACCAGGGCAGGGACAGTAGGTGGCTACACCTTC
v_call: TRBV27; clone_size: .; d_call: TRBD2; j_call: TRBJ2-2; cdr3_aa: CASSETGAGVGELFF; cdr3_nt: TGTGCCAGCAGCGAAACCGGGGCGGGAGTCGGGGAGCTGTTTTTT
v_call: TRBV27; clone_size: .; d_call: .; j_call: TRBJ1-6; cdr3_aa: CASRAGYNSPLHF; cdr3_nt: TGTGCCAGCAGGGCAGGTTATAATTCACCCCTCCACTTT
v_call: TRBV7-9; clone_size: .; d_call: TRBD2; j_call: TRBJ2-1; cdr3_aa: CSSSYRLAVYNEQFF; cdr3_nt: TGTTCCAGCAGCTATAGACTAGCGGTGTACAATGAGCAGTTCTTC